This T cell receptor (beta chain) comes out of a study of human T cells and chemical hapten exposure. TCRdb re-called the RACE reads through MiXCR, storing one row per CDR3 protein. The sample consists of around 120,000 distinct CDR3 sequences, 9% to 13% of them appearing once. Study-wide results and caveats: Once DPC sensitization occurred, TCRs above 1 in 1000 frequency showed no change. Significantly greater numbers of large CDR3 similarity clusters came from expanded TCRs than from controls. Every donor had alopecia, and their immune response may therefore differ from healthy people's.

Stated time point: patch test 1, 2 weeks after DPC sensitization. The sample's treatment: therapeutic diphenylcyclopropenone sensitization with weekly scalp DPC. A word on this clonotype: Its antigen is unknown.

Germline lookup yields CDR1 MNHEY and CDR2 SMNVEV (reference sequence). Trimming removed 6 bases from V and 9 bases from J; junction bases left unmatched: 7. The CDR3 contains 14 residues. Source: whole blood, taken in connection with sensitization to the hapten diphenylcyclopropenone (DPC). This clonotype originated in a woman aged 45-65 years with alopecia areata. Some clones in this sample may be carry-over from other donors' samples. The chain employs TRBV27 and TRBJ1-6; 8 nucleotides agree with TRBD1. The CDR3 loop is CASRPTGESSPLHF. The CDR3 nucleotides are TGTGCCAGCAGGCCGACAGGGGAGAGTTCACCCCTCCACTTT.